The source of this T cell receptor beta chain is a study of T cells in Graves' hyperthyroidism and ophthalmopathy. The wider study: Initial diagnosis, before any treatment, was when peripheral blood was collected.

CDR1 is KGHSH and CDR2 is LQKENI in the germline V gene. J lost 4 bases, V lost 3 bases, and 5 bases had no gene match. The length of the CDR3 is 15 residues. RNA transcripts gave rise to amplified TCR beta CDR3 regions. The HTBI primer set drove a first-round RT-PCR of the TCR CDR3. TCRdb ran MiXCR on the multiplex PCR reads and lists one entry per CDR3 protein. The sample shows some 560,000 distinct CDR3 sequences, 14% of them seen only once. This clonotype has at least ten counts. Specimen: blood. The genes are TRBV18 and TRBJ2-5; 10 bases line up with TRBD1. The receptor's source is a middle-aged woman with Graves' hyperthyroidism. CDR3 protein: CASSPRQGAGETQYF. CDR3 DNA sequence: TGTGCCAGCTCACCGCGACAGGGGGCTGGAGAGACCCAGTACTTC.